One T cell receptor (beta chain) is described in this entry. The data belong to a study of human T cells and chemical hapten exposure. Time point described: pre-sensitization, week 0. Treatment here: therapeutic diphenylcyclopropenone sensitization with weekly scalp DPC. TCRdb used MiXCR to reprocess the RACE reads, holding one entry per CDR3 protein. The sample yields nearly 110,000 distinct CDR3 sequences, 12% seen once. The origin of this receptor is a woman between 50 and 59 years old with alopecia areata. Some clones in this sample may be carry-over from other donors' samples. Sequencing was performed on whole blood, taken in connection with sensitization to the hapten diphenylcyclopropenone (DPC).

The CDR3 region is CASSGFDRAYEAFF. In DNA, the CDR3 is TGTGCCAGTAGTGGGTTCGACAGGGCATATGAAGCTTTCTTT. The rearrangement links TRBV19 to TRBJ1-1; 7 bases align to TRBD1. The V gene's germline CDR1 is LNHDA and CDR2 SQIVND (reference sequence). The CDR3 totals 14 residues. J gave up 7 bases and V 5 bases, and 10 bases lay outside the gene matches.